Listed below are T cell receptor beta chains from one sample, sequenced in a study of T cell responses to AZD1222 COVID-19 vaccine. The protocol was immunoSEQ multiplex PCR, while the TCRdb copy is restricted to in-frame clones and leaves out a portion. The listing contains 150,000 or so clones. Material: peripheral blood. All receptors come from an adult in good health. The CDR3 runs from the conserved cysteine through the conserved F or W. Fields, in order: J gene, V gene, D gene, CDR3 protein, CDR3 DNA. D genes are given only for firm matches.

>TRBJ1-1|TRBV18|NA
CASSLDLNTEAFF
TGTGCCAGCTCACTAGACCTGAACACTGAAGCTTTCTTT
>TRBJ1-5|TRBV19|NA
CASSIWGQPQHF
TGTGCCAGTAGTATATGGGGGCAGCCCCAGCATTTT
>TRBJ2-3|TRBV5-1|TRBD2
CASSGGLAGMRTDTQYF
TGCGCCAGCAGCGGGGGACTAGCGGGGATGCGCACAGATACGCAGTATTTT
>TRBJ2-7|TRBV3-1/TRBV3-2|NA
CASSQMVGQPYEQYF
TGTGCCAGCAGCCAAATGGTGGGACAACCCTACGAGCAGTACTTC
>TRBJ1-1|TRBV27|NA
CASSPSPGGLAEAFF
TGTGCCAGCAGTCCCTCCCCGGGCGGACTAGCTGAAGCTTTCTTT
>TRBJ1-1|TRBV12-5|NA
CASGEGRGGTEAFF
TGTGCTAGTGGTGAAGGACGGGGCGGCACTGAAGCTTTCTTT
>TRBJ1-5|TRBV4-1|NA
CASSQAGQPQHF
TGCGCCAGCAGCCAAGCAGGTCAGCCCCAGCATTTT
>TRBJ1-4|TRBV7-9|NA
CASSLGAADSNEKLFF
TGTGCCAGCAGCTTAGGGGCGGCAGACTCTAATGAAAAACTGTTTTTT
>TRBJ1-1|TRBV3-1/TRBV3-2|NA
CASSQNLNTEAFF
TGTGCCAGCAGCCAGAACCTGAACACTGAAGCTTTCTTT
>TRBJ2-1|TRBV6-5|TRBD2
CASRDSGRSYNEQFF
TGTGCCAGCAGAGATAGCGGGCGCTCCTACAATGAGCAGTTCTTC
>TRBJ2-1|TRBV4-1|TRBD1
CASSHQGQGANEQFF
TGCGCCAGCAGCCACCAAGGACAGGGGGCCAATGAGCAGTTCTTC
>TRBJ2-7|TRBV6-5|TRBD1
CASSYTQTGIEGEQYF
TGTGCCAGCAGTTACACCCAGACAGGGATTGAGGGTGAGCAGTACTTC
>TRBJ2-5|TRBV7-7|NA
CASSLAGGAQTQYF
TGTGCCAGCAGCTTAGCGGGGGGCGCGCAGACCCAGTACTTC
>TRBJ1-5|TRBV30|NA
CAWTTGGQPQHF
TGTGCCTGGACAACAGGCGGCCAGCCCCAGCATTTT
>TRBJ1-5|TRBV5-6|NA
CASSLGNQPQHF
TGTGCCAGCAGCTTGGGGAATCAGCCCCAGCATTTT
>TRBJ2-7|TRBV5-1|NA
CASSFGSSYEQYF
TGCGCCAGCAGCTTCGGGAGCTCCTACGAGCAGTACTTC
>TRBJ2-5|TRBV7-3|TRBD1
CASSPHGTGKGQETQYF
TGTGCCAGCAGCCCACACGGGACAGGGAAGGGCCAAGAGACCCAGTACTTC
>TRBJ1-1|TRBV4-1|NA
CASSRREDTEAFF
TGCGCCAGCAGCCGCAGGGAGGACACTGAAGCTTTCTTT
>TRBJ1-2|TRBV6-2/TRBV6-3|NA
CASSYSAGVRYGYTF
TGTGCCAGCAGTTACTCGGCAGGGGTCCGCTATGGCTACACCTTC
>TRBJ1-5|TRBV27|TRBD1
CASSSTSYGQGRQPQHF
TGTGCCAGCAGTTCCACAAGTTACGGACAGGGCAGGCAGCCCCAGCATTTT
>TRBJ1-5|TRBV6-5|TRBD1
CASRGGTGHNQPQHF
TGTGCCAGCAGGGGAGGGACAGGGCACAATCAGCCCCAGCATTTT
>TRBJ1-2|TRBV28|TRBD1
CASSSIRRTGNGGYGYTF
TGTGCCAGCAGTTCTATCAGGAGGACAGGGAACGGAGGCTATGGCTACACCTTC
>TRBJ1-6|TRBV6-5|NA
CASSSLGTYNSPLHF
TGTGCCAGCAGTTCCTTAGGAACCTATAATTCACCCCTCCACTTT
>TRBJ1-4|TRBV28|NA
CASTPGGSNEKLFF
TGTGCCAGCACCCCCGGGGGTTCTAATGAAAAACTGTTTTTT
>TRBJ1-1|TRBV18|NA
CASSPPRTNTEAFF
TGTGCCAGCTCACCACCCAGGACGAACACTGAAGCTTTCTTT
>TRBJ1-1|TRBV11-3|TRBD1
CASSLGAGGAFF
TGTGCCAGCAGCTTAGGGGCAGGGGGAGCTTTCTTT
>TRBJ1-5|TRBV4-2|TRBD1
CASSQKTGGQQPQHF
TGTGCCAGCAGCCAAAAAACAGGGGGCCAGCAGCCCCAGCATTTT
>TRBJ2-7|TRBV3-1/TRBV3-2|NA
CASSSHHTGSYEQYF
TGTGCCAGCAGCTCCCACCACACAGGGTCCTACGAGCAGTACTTC
>TRBJ2-5|TRBV5-6|NA
CASSFQTGRETQYF
TGTGCCAGCAGCTTTCAGACAGGCCGGGAGACCCAGTACTTC
>TRBJ2-5|TRBV21-1|NA
CASSKVEAWAPQGWVPETQYF
TGTGCCAGCAGCAAAGTGGAAGCTTGGGCCCCACAGGGGTGGGTTCCTGAGACCCAGTACTTC
>TRBJ2-5|TRBV5-1|NA
CASRGRGSQETQYF
TGCGCCAGCAGGGGAAGAGGATCCCAAGAGACCCAGTACTTC
>TRBJ2-7|TRBV18|TRBD1
CASSPGRGYEQYF
TGTGCCAGCTCACCGGGCAGGGGGTACGAGCAGTACTTC
>TRBJ2-3|TRBV9|TRBD1
CASSVGTGNTQYF
TGTGCCAGCAGCGTAGGGACAGGGAATACGCAGTATTTT
>TRBJ1-2|TRBV6-1|TRBD1
CASSEGQGWNYGYTF
TGTGCCAGCAGTGAAGGACAGGGCTGGAACTATGGCTACACCTTC
>TRBJ2-5|TRBV3-1/TRBV3-2|NA
CASSQEGVWETQYF
TGTGCCAGCAGCCAAGAGGGGGTATGGGAGACCCAGTACTTC
>TRBJ1-3|TRBV7-9|NA
CASSLGYVSGNTIYF
TGTGCCAGCAGCTTAGGTTACGTTTCTGGAAACACCATATATTTT
>TRBJ2-2|TRBV6-2/TRBV6-3|NA
CASSYVGWKGELFF
TGTGCCAGCAGTTATGTTGGCTGGAAAGGGGAGCTGTTTTTT
>TRBJ2-7|TRBV6-2/TRBV6-3|NA
CASSYSGGRVQYF
TGTGCCAGCAGTTACTCGGGGGGTCGGGTGCAGTACTTC
>TRBJ2-7|TRBV12-3/TRBV12-4|TRBD2
CASSGTSVNEQYF
TGTGCCAGCAGTGGAACTAGCGTCAACGAGCAGTACTTC
>TRBJ1-1|TRBV27|NA
CASSFGGARTEAFF
TGTGCCAGCAGTTTTGGGGGGGCAAGGACTGAAGCTTTCTTT